This T cell receptor (beta chain) was captured in a study of shared clonotypes between healthy human individuals. In the case of this clone: A read error may explain this, as a much larger clone is one base away. The sample contains more than one DNA sequence encoding this CDR3.

Germline values: CDR1 SGHNT, CDR2 YYREEE (reference sequence). V was clipped by 0 bases and J by 1 base, with 4 bases between them. This CDR3 region has 14 residues. The team ran DNA from unsorted PBMCs on ten immunoSEQ deep assay plates for sequencing. The table came from immunoSEQ multiplex PCR; TCRdb's copy has only in-frame clones and leaves some out. This sample yields fewer than 650,000 clones, of which 60% to 85% are seen a single time; 10% to 15% belongs to the top ten. Those who donated were healthy HIV-negative adults, with no recent acute infections or vaccinations reported. It was tens of millions of PBMCs that unsorted samples used for genomic DNA.

This chain connects TRBV5-4 to TRBJ2-2; no firm D call. This receptor was obtained from a woman aged 40 to 50 in good health. Some clones in this sample may be carry-over from other donors' samples. Sequences were obtained from PBMCs. DNA of the CDR3: TGTGCCAGCAGCTTGGGTCAGAACACCGGGGAGCTGTTTTTT. Translating gives CASSLGQNTGELFF.